This TCR beta chain comes out of a study of T cell repertoires in cytomegalovirus infection. Using its own MiXCR run on the reads, TCRdb lists one record per CDR3 protein. The sample has approximately 250,000 distinct CDR3 sequences, around 12% seen once. As to this clonotype: What it binds is not known.

CDR1 is GTSNPN, CDR2 SVGIG, per germline (reference sequence). V lost 2 bases and J 6 bases, leaving 11 bases between the germline ends. CDR3 size: 13 residues. General study findings and limits: HLA-C-restricted CMV clonotypes gave the most frequent clonotype in two of eight donors.

This receptor was obtained from a human donor in good health (CMV status not recorded). Some clones in this sample may be carry-over from other donors' samples. Sequenced material: PBMCs. The chain links TRBV30 to TRBJ1-5, with D unresolved. For the CDR3, the DNA is TGTGCCTGGAGTAAGGGTACCGGTCAGCCCCAGCATTTT. Encoded protein: CAWSKGTGQPQHF.